The 5 T cell receptor beta chains presented below share a single source sample, sequenced in a study of T cells in Graves' hyperthyroidism and ophthalmopathy. What was amplified from RNA transcripts were TCR beta CDR3 regions. The HTBI primer set served for first-round RT-PCR of the TCR CDR3. Using its own MiXCR run on the multiplex PCR reads, TCRdb lists one record per CDR3 protein. The sample consists of 250,000 to 300,000 distinct CDR3 sequences, more than 12% of them appearing once. The sample consisted of blood. Receptors were obtained from a woman in her thirties or forties with Graves' hyperthyroidism that later progressed to Graves' ophthalmopathy.

The rearrangement joins TRBV7-3 to TRBJ2-6; perhaps TRBD2 as D (6 bases). The CDR3 sequence is 18 residues long. Germline-derived CDR1 and CDR2 are SGHTA and FQGTGA. The V end lost 5 bases, the J end lost 4 bases, and 21 bases lay between the germline ends. The CDR3 reads CASSLSPPGTGGANVLTF. The CDR3, as DNA: TGTGCCAGCAGCCTATCCCCCCCAGGGACTGGAGGGGCCAACGTCCTGACTTTC.

This clonotype was found many times. CDR3 bases: TGTGCCAGCAGTTTGGGAGCTGTCTACGAGCAGTACTTC. Translation: CASSLGAVYEQYF. The chain employs TRBV12-3 or TRBV12-4 and TRBJ2-7; D is possibly TRBD2 (5 bases). V was trimmed by 3 bases and J by 3 bases, leaving 9 bases between them. This CDR3 region has 13 residues.

The genes are TRBV10-1 and TRBJ2-3, with unresolved D. V shed 0 bases and J shed 5 bases, with 3 bases lying between them. CDR1 and CDR2 (germline): WNHNN, SYGVQD (reference sequence). This CDR3 is 12 amino acids long. This CDR3 reads CASSESEDTQYF. In DNA form, the CDR3 reads TGCGCCAGCAGTGAGTCGGAAGATACGCAGTATTTT.

CDR3 sequence: CASSPWTSSYNEQFF. The CDR3 DNA reads TGCGCCAGCAGCCCATGGACTAGTTCCTACAATGAGCAGTTCTTC. This chain joins TRBV5-1 and TRBJ2-1; 7 bases agree with TRBD2. This CDR3 has 15 residues. With V trimmed by 4 bases and J by 1 base, 5 bases remained unmatched. Looked up from germline, CDR1 is SGHRS and CDR2 is YFSETQ.

This clonotype was observed many times. The V gene is TRBV20-1, the J gene TRBJ2-7; 7 bases match TRBD1. Looked up from germline, CDR1 is DFQATT and CDR2 is SNEGSKA (reference sequence). V lost 2 bases and J lost 2; bases outside the gene matches: 3. This CDR3 is 13 amino acids long. CDR3 DNA sequence: TGCAGTGCTAGATGGCAGGGGGCCTACGAGCAGTACTTC. This codes for CSARWQGAYEQYF.